The 5 T cell receptor beta chains below come from one sample, sequenced in a study of STAT5B mutations in CD4+ large granular lymphocyte leukemia. The data were produced by immunoSEQ multiplex PCR, yet TCRdb's version contains in-frame clones alone and is incomplete. The sample records roughly 30,000 clones, around four fifths being singletons. Sample: CD4+ T cells from blood buffy coats. The origin of the receptors is a human donor in good health.

The chain is built from TRBV30 and TRBJ2-5, with D perhaps matching TRBD1 (6 bases). The CDR3 consists of 13 residues. Germline V gives CDR1 GTSNPN, CDR2 SVGIG (reference sequence). With 2 bases removed from V and 5 bases from J, the gap between germline ends came to 12 bases. Here the CDR3 DNA reads TGTGCCTGGAGTACACAGGGATCGGAGACCCAGTACTTC. Translation: CAWSTQGSETQYF.

The chain carries TRBV6-5 and TRBJ2-7; the match to TRBD1 covers 8 bases. The CDR3 is 13 residues long. V gave up 6 bases and J gave up 1 base; unmatched junction bases: 2. Germline values: CDR1 MNHEY, CDR2 SVGAGI. The CDR3 loop reads CASRQGASYEQYF. The CDR3 nucleotides read TGTGCCAGCAGGCAGGGGGCTTCCTACGAGCAGTACTTC.

CDR3 DNA: TGCGCCAGCAGCCAAGATTCGGGTCGGCGGGTAGGGAGCATTCAGTACTTC. It codes for CASSQDSGRRVGSIQYF. The chain carries TRBV4-1 and TRBJ2-4, with a possible D match to TRBD2 (5 bases). Trimming stripped 0 bases from V and 9 bases from J, with 21 bases between. From germline, CDR1 is MGHRA and CDR2 YSYEKL. The CDR3 consists of 17 residues.

The chain carries TRBV5-1 and TRBJ1-4, with 7 bases that match TRBD1. The CDR3 covers 15 residues. With V trimmed by 5 bases and J by 7 bases, 11 bases remained unmatched. Germline V gives CDR1 SGHRS, CDR2 YFSETQ. The CDR3 nucleotides read TGCGCCAGCAGGGACAACAGGGGAATAAGTGAAAAACTGTTTTTT. Translation gives CASRDNRGISEKLFF. The full variable domain, rest sourced from reference TRBV5-1 and TRBJ1-4, is KAGVTQTPRYLIKTRGQQVTLSCSPISGHRSVSWYQQTPGQGLQFLFEYFSETQRNKGNFPGRFSGRQFSNSRSEMNVSTLELGDSALYLCASRDNRGISEKLFFGSGTQLSVL.

For the CDR3, the DNA is TGTGCCAGTAGCGAAGCGTCTAACTCCTACGAGCAGTACTTC. Amino acid sequence: CASSEASNSYEQYF. The chain links TRBV19 to TRBJ2-7; D not resolved. CDR1 and CDR2 (germline): LNHDA, SQIVND (reference sequence). The length of the CDR3 is 14 residues. Deletions cut 6 bases from V and 0 bases from J, with 12 bases between.